This entry lists 26 T cell receptor beta chains sequenced from one sample in a study of technical replicates of blood from four donors. TCRdb keeps only in-frame clones here, not all; method: immunoSEQ multiplex PCR. Altogether roughly 81,000 clones are present, roughly 85% being singletons, with the ten largest covering approximately 5%. Material for sequencing was PBMCs. These receptors came from a human donor in good health. Some clones in this sample may be carry-over from other donors' samples.

V gene TRBV5-6 combines with J gene TRBJ1-2; TRBD1 matches at 7 bases. The ends lost 5 bases at V and 4 bases at J; junction bases unmatched: 11. The germline V gene encodes CDR1 SGHDT and CDR2 YYEEEE. This CDR3 region has 15 residues. The CDR3 protein is CASRRRDRQSYGYTF. The CDR3 coding sequence is TGTGCCAGCAGACGTCGGGACAGACAATCCTATGGCTACACCTTC.

Here the CDR3 DNA reads TGTGCCAGCAGCAGTGAAATACAGGGGTCGAACACTGAAGCTTTCTTT. Amino acid sequence: CASSSEIQGSNTEAFF. The chain couples TRBV27 to TRBJ1-1; TRBD1 matches 7 bases. CDR1 and CDR2 from the germline V gene are MNHEY and SMNVEV (reference sequence). This CDR3 comprises 16 residues. V gave up 6 bases and J gave up 1 base; unmatched junction bases: 11.

This chain joins TRBV9 and TRBJ2-3; 7 nucleotides align to TRBD1. Germline CDR1 and CDR2: SGDLS and YYNGEE. The V segment lost 3 bases and the J segment 1 base; nucleotides outside the gene matches: 5. CDR3 length equals 15 residues. The CDR3 nucleotides are TGTGCCAGCAGCGATCGGGACAGTCGCACAGATACGCAGTATTTT. Its translation: CASSDRDSRTDTQYF.

The rearrangement links TRBV20-1 to TRBJ2-7; tentatively, D is TRBD2 (6 bases). V shed 7 bases and J shed 3 bases, with 10 bases lying between them. The CDR3 runs 11 residues. From germline, CDR1 is DFQATT and CDR2 SNEGSKA (reference sequence). The CDR3 nucleotides are TGCAGTGGAGCGGGCTTCTACGAGCAGTACTTC. Translation: CSGAGFYEQYF.

This clone showed up just a few times. The chain links TRBV7-2 to TRBJ2-7; tentative D call: TRBD1 (6 bases). Looked up from germline, CDR1 is SGHTA and CDR2 is FQGNSA. The CDR3 runs 15 residues. The V gene lost 2 bases and the J gene lost 1 base, with 12 bases spanning the gap. CDR3 loop: CASSLPQGNSYEQYF. The CDR3, as DNA: TGTGCCAGCAGCTTACCCCAGGGGAATTCCTACGAGCAGTACTTC.

This chain uses TRBV30 with TRBJ1-6; 7 nucleotides align to TRBD1. Germline CDR1 is GTSNPN and CDR2 is SVGIG (reference sequence). The J segment lost 4 bases and the V segment lost 2 bases, leaving 5 bases of the junction unmatched. CDR3 size: 15 residues. For the CDR3, the DNA is TGTGCCTGGAGTATCGGGACAGCTTATAATTCACCCCTCCACTTT. Translating it yields CAWSIGTAYNSPLHF.

The chain is built from TRBV6-6 and TRBJ1-1; no clear D. CDR1 and CDR2 (germline): MNHNY, SVGAGI (reference sequence). Trimming removed 5 bases from V and 7 bases from J, with 17 bases in between. The CDR3 runs 14 residues. In DNA form, the CDR3 reads TGTGCCAGCAGTCTTGGCAGGCTAAAGGATGAAGCTTTCTTT. It encodes CASSLGRLKDEAFF.

This clone was found once. The chain combines TRBV6-5 with TRBJ1-1; no clear D. From germline, CDR1 is MNHEY and CDR2 SVGAGI. V lost 7 bases and J lost 3, with 9 bases in between. This CDR3 comprises 12 residues. CDR3 loop: CASNNRYTEAFF. For the CDR3, the DNA is TGTGCCAGCAACAACAGATACACTGAAGCTTTCTTT.

This clone appeared a few times. As DNA, the CDR3 is TGTGCCAGCAGTATTGACAGGGCTGGCGTCGAGCAGTACTTC. This gives the protein CASSIDRAGVEQYF. This chain links TRBV5-4 with TRBJ2-7; TRBD1 matches at 7 bases. The CDR3 loop spans 14 amino acids. With 5 bases clipped from V and 6 bases from J, the junction kept 11 bases outside the gene matches. Per germline, CDR1 SGHNT and CDR2 YYREEE (reference sequence).

The chain uses TRBV18 and TRBJ2-5, with D possibly TRBD2 on 6 matching bases. V lost 6 bases, J lost 0 bases, and 11 bases lay in between. Germline V gene sequence: CDR1 KGHSH, CDR2 LQKENI. This CDR3 spans 14 amino acids. Written as DNA, the CDR3 is TGTGCCAGCTCCCCGGGAGAGTACCAAGAGACCCAGTACTTC. As protein: CASSPGEYQETQYF.

This sequence joins TRBV2 and TRBJ1-5; the D is unclear. Trimming took off 6 bases at V and 4 bases at J, with 10 bases between the two ends. The CDR3 extends over 13 amino acids. The germline CDR1 and CDR2 sequences are SNHLY and FYNNEI. The CDR3 reads CASSFEQNQPQHF. The CDR3 coding sequence is TGTGCCAGCAGCTTCGAACAGAATCAGCCCCAGCATTTT.

This chain links TRBV6-1 with TRBJ2-7; TRBD2 agrees at 8 bases. The CDR3 is made up of 13 amino acids. Germline V gene data show CDR1 as MNHNS and CDR2 as SASEGT. V shed 1 base, J shed 7 bases, and the junction held 3 bases outside the gene matches. The CDR3: CASSEGLASEQYF. The CDR3 bases are TGTGCCAGCAGTGAAGGACTAGCGAGTGAGCAGTACTTC.

V is TRBV4-3 and J is TRBJ2-7, with D maybe TRBD1 (6 bases). CDR1 is LGHNA, CDR2 YSLEER, per germline. V was shortened by 0 bases and J by 2 bases, with 8 bases between the two germline ends. The CDR3 has 14 residues. CDR3: CASSQDPGAYEQYF. The CDR3 DNA sequence: TGCGCCAGCAGCCAAGATCCAGGGGCCTACGAGCAGTACTTC.

This clone was observed a handful of times. This chain uses TRBV10-3 with TRBJ2-7; 9 nucleotides match TRBD1. V trimming: 5 bases; J trimming: 2 bases; junction bases outside the gene matches: 4. The CDR3 loop spans 14 amino acids. Germline loops: CDR1 ENHRY, CDR2 SYGVKD. CDR3 sequence reads: CAISYGTGTYEQYF. The CDR3 region has the DNA TGTGCCATCAGTTACGGGACAGGGACCTACGAGCAGTACTTC.

The chain couples TRBV5-4 to TRBJ2-2, with 10 bases fitting TRBD2. The CDR3 is 17 amino acids. Germline CDR1 SGHNT, CDR2 YYREEE (reference sequence). J lost 7 bases, V lost 1 base, and 10 bases had no gene match. The CDR3 sequence is CASSLYSGTSAIGELFF. The CDR3, as DNA: TGTGCCAGCAGCTTGTATTCCGGGACTAGCGCTATCGGGGAGCTGTTTTTT.

The chain recombines TRBV16 with TRBJ2-7; no clear D. V lost 0 bases and J lost 4, with 7 bases in between. Germline CDR1 and CDR2: KGHSY and FQNENV. The CDR3 sequence is 13 residues long. The CDR3 protein is CASSQSVVYEQYF. Written as DNA, the CDR3 is TGTGCCAGCAGCCAATCGGTAGTGTACGAGCAGTACTTC.

This sequence joins TRBV12-5 and TRBJ2-2; TRBD2 is a possible D gene (7 bases). Germline assignment: CDR1 LGHNT and CDR2 FRNRAP. Between the trimmed V and J ends, which lost 4 bases and 0 bases, there was a span of 9 bases. There are 15 residues in the CDR3. Here the CDR3 reads CASGSGGPNTGELFF. As DNA, the CDR3 is TGTGCTAGTGGTTCCGGGGGGCCGAACACCGGGGAGCTGTTTTTT. Full variable domain (remainder filled in from reference TRBV12-5 and TRBJ2-2): DARVTQTPRHKVTEMGQEVTMRCQPILGHNTVFWYRQTMMQGLELLAYFRNRAPLDDSGMPKDRFSAEMPDATLATLKIQPSEPRDSAVYFCASGSGGPNTGELFFGEGSRLTVL.

V is TRBV7-2 and J is TRBJ2-1; 8 positions agree with TRBD2. The CDR3 spans 16 residues. Trimming took 4 bases from V and 6 from J; bases not matched to a gene: 11. CDR1 SGHTA and CDR2 FQGNSA come from the germline V gene. CDR3 sequence: CASSSLRGLGGNEQFF. The CDR3 coding sequence is TGTGCCAGCAGCTCATTAAGGGGACTAGGGGGCAATGAGCAGTTCTTC.

The chain has TRBV9 and TRBJ1-2; possibly TRBD1 for D (5 bases). The CDR3 totals 13 residues. Trimming removed 9 bases at V and 4 bases at J, with 16 bases between. Germline V gives CDR1 SGDLS, CDR2 YYNGEE. CDR3 in DNA: TGTGCCACCACCAAGGGGCAGGCCTATGGCTACACCTTC. Its protein product is CATTKGQAYGYTF.

CDR3 amino acids: CASSFNRGQGIAFF. The CDR3 nucleotides read TGTGCCAGCAGCTTCAACAGGGGGCAGGGAATTGCTTTCTTT. V is TRBV5-6 and J is TRBJ1-1, with TRBD1 identical over 9 bases. V lost 2 bases and J lost 11; bases outside the gene matches: 10. The CDR3 contains 14 residues. The germline gives CDR1 SGHDT, CDR2 YYEEEE.

The V call is TRBV7-9, the J call TRBJ2-7, with 12 bases lining up with TRBD2. In germline, CDR1 is SEHNR, CDR2 FQNEAQ (reference sequence). Germline trimming cut 4 bases from V and 4 bases from J; bases unmatched to any gene: 8. CDR3 length: 16 residues. The CDR3 DNA reads TGTGCCAGCAGCTCGCTAGCGGGAGGGCTGTTGTACGAGCAGTACTTC. Translation: CASSSLAGGLLYEQYF.

The V gene is TRBV6-1, the J gene TRBJ2-5; no firm D call. V lost 4 bases, J lost 5 bases, and 14 bases lay in between. The CDR3 is 14 residues long. The germline CDR1 and CDR2 sequences are MNHNS and SASEGT. This CDR3 is CASSGYYSIETQYF. The CDR3 coding sequence is TGTGCCAGCAGTGGTTACTACTCTATCGAGACCCAGTACTTC.

The rearrangement uses TRBV18 and TRBJ1-5; TRBD1 agrees at 8 bases. After removal of 4 bases from V and 6 bases from J, the junction contained 8 bases not matched to a gene. The CDR3 is made up of 15 amino acids. In germline, CDR1 is KGHSH, CDR2 LQKENI. This CDR3 reads CASSQQTGEGQPQHF. The CDR3 DNA sequence: TGTGCCAGCTCACAGCAGACAGGGGAGGGTCAGCCCCAGCATTTT.

This clone is a singleton in its sample. The chain links TRBV7-9 to TRBJ2-3; no reliable D call. This CDR3 comprises 16 residues. CDR1 and CDR2 (germline): SEHNR, FQNEAQ (reference sequence). V lost 1 base to trimming and J lost 4 bases, with 15 bases between them. CDR3 DNA: TGTGCCAGCAGCTTAGTATCCGGTAGCCCAGCAGATACGCAGTATTTT. This codes for CASSLVSGSPADTQYF. Full variable domain (rest looked up from reference TRBV7-9 and TRBJ2-3): DTGVSQNPRHKITKRGQNVTFRCDPISEHNRLYWYRQTLGQGPEFLTYFQNEAQLEKSRLLSDRFSAERPKGSFSTLEIQRTEQGDSAMYLCASSLVSGSPADTQYFGPGTRLTVL.

The chain is built from TRBV19 and TRBJ1-6, with D unclear. The CDR3 consists of 18 residues. V lost 1 base and J 9 bases, leaving 22 bases between the germline ends. Germline CDR1 LNHDA, CDR2 SQIVND (reference sequence). In DNA form, the CDR3 reads TGTGCCAGTAGTATAGTACATCAAATGCGGGCGCAAGGTTCACCCCTCCACTTT. Residues: CASSIVHQMRAQGSPLHF.

Comment on this clone: The same CDR3 is also encoded by other DNA sequences in this sample. J is TRBJ1-5 and V is TRBV4-3; D is unresolved. The ends were cut back, 0 bases at V and 7 bases at J, with 7 bases in the middle. CDR3 length equals 13 residues. Germline lookup yields CDR1 LGHNA and CDR2 YSLEER. CDR3 residues: CASSQESGQPQHF. CDR3 in DNA: TGCGCCAGCAGCCAAGAAAGCGGCCAGCCCCAGCATTTT.